This T cell receptor beta chain was sequenced during a study of cytomegalovirus exposure and HLA in healthy donors (dated by TCRdb to 2016 to 2017). With respect to the entire study: According to a later analysis, the roughly 130 validation repertoires were produced on the same platform as the 680 or so repertoires of the first cohort. The study aimed to test whether signatures of past pathogen exposure could be identified by cataloging public T cell receptors. Along with the roughly 700-subject first cohort, a separate validation cohort of around 110 different subjects was used. High-throughput TCR immunosequencing, statistical association of individual TCRs with disease status, and machine learning were combined to predict cytomegalovirus infection status. Study-wide findings and limitations: The study listed 150 to 200 TCR beta chains as associated with cytomegalovirus. In vitro tests confirmed that three of the cytomegalovirus-associated TCR beta chains recognize cytomegalovirus antigens. In both the original and validation cohorts, the classifier was reported to diagnose cytomegalovirus status with high specificity and sensitivity. A later analysis had no HLA typing for the validation cohort, so co-occurrence there was scored across all 110 or so repertoires. Subsequent analysis determined that TCRs grouped into clusters in the first cohort also showed a tendency toward co-occurrence across the 120 or so validation repertoires, and approximately 94% of cluster scores exceeded 0. Most TCR sequences were observed very rarely across donors, whereas some public TCRs were present in many individuals. It was suggested by the authors that the approach could potentially be generalized to other disease states and immunological phenotypes.

The donors were included in the validation cohort of around 120 subjects, a group kept apart from the approximately 700-subject first cohort. This clone was counted once. Its binding antigen is unknown. Base qualities are not provided; no much larger clone lies one nucleotide away. Inclusive of the bounding cysteine and phenylalanine, the CDR3 is 16 residues long. CDR3 DNA only is kept here, 48 bases in frame from base 1. CDR1 and CDR2, per the germline V gene, are SGHRS and YFSETQ. V loses 0 bases of germline sequence and J loses 0 bases, and the interval between the two ends is 13 bases. Libraries were made using the immunoSEQ multiplex PCR assay. Turning to the authors' computational methods: A statistical classification framework was built for diagnosing cytomegalovirus status from the catalog of TCR beta chain sequences. TCRdb holds this immuneACCESS table with in-frame rearrangements only. Some clones are missing; in checked studies, unresolved V genes explain under half, and the rest has no known cause. From that table come the V and J calls and clone size; the DNA was used to work out D and trimming. This sample lists fewer than 400,000 clones; approximately 85% were detected once. The ten largest clones add up to around 0.91% of the sample.

This sequence originates from a man aged 25-45 years in good health and CMV-seronegative. Sequencing input: PBMCs. The chain links TRBV5-1 with TRBJ2-7, with a weak D call of TRBD1 (5 bases match). The DNA reads as follows: TGCGCCAGCAGCTTGGTAGACAGCCCCAGCTCCTACGAGCAGTACTTC. Translated, this is CASSLVDSPSSYEQYF.